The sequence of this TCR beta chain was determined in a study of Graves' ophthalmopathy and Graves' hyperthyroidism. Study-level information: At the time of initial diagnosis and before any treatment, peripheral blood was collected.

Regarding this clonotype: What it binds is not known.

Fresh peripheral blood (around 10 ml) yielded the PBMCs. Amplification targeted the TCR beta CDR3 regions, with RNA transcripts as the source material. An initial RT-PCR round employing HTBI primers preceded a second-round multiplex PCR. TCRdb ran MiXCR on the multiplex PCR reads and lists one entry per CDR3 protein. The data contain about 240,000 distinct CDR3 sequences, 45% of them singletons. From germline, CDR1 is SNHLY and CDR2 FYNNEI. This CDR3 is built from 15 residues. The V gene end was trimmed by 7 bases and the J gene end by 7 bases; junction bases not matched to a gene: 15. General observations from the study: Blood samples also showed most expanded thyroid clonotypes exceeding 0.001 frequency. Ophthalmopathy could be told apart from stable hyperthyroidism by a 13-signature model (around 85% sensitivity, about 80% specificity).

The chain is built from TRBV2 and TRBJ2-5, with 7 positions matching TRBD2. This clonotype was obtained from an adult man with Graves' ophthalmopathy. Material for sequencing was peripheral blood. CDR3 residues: CASTPMWGGLGTQYF. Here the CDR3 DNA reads TGTGCCAGCACCCCAATGTGGGGGGGTCTAGGGACCCAGTACTTC.